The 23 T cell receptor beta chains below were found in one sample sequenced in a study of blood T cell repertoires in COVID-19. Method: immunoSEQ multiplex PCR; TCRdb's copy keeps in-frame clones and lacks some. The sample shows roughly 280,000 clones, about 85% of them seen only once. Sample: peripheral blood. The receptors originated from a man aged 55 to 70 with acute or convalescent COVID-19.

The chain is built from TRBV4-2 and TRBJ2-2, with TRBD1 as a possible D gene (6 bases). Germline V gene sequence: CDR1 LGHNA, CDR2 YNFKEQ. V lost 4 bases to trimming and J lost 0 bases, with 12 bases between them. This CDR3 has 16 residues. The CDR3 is CASSPADRTNTGELFF. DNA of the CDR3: TGTGCCAGCAGCCCGGCGGACAGAACGAACACCGGGGAGCTGTTTTTT.

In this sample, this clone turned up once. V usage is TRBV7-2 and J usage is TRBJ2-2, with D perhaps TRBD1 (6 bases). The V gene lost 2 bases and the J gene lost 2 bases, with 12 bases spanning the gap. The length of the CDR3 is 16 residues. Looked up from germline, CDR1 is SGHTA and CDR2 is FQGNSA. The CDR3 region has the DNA TGTGCCAGCAGCTTATTGAGGACAGCTAACACCGGGGAGCTGTTTTTT. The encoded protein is CASSLLRTANTGELFF.

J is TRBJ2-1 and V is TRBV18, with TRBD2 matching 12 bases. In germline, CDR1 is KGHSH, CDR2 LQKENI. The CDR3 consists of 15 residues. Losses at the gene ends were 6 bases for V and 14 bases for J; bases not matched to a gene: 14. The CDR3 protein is CASSLTSGGPSVEFF. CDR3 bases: TGTGCCAGCTCGCTTACTAGCGGGGGGCCCTCGGTGGAGTTCTTC.

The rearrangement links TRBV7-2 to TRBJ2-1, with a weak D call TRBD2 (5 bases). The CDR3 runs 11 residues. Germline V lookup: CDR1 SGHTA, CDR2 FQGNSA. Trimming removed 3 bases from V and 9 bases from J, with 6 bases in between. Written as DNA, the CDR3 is TGTGCCAGCAGCTTGGGGAGTGAGCAGTTCTTC. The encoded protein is CASSLGSEQFF.

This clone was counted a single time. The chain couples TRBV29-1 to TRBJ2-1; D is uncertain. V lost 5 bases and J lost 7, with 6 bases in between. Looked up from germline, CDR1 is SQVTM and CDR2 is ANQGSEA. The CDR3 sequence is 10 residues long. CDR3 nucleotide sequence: TGCAGCGTTTTCGGGAATGAGCAGTTCTTC. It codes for CSVFGNEQFF.

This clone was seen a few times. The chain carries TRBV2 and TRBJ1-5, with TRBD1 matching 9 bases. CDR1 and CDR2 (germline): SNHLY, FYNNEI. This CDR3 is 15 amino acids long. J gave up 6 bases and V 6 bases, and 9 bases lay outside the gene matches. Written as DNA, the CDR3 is TGTGCCAGCAGGACGGACAGGGGAGTAGGTCAGCCCCAGCATTTT. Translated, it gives CASRTDRGVGQPQHF.

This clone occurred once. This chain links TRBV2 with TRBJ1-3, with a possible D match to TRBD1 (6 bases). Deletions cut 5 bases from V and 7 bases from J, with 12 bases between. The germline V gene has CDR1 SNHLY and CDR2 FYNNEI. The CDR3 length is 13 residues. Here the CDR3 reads CASSRGGLNTIYF. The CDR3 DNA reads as TGTGCCAGCAGTAGGGGGGGCCTGAACACCATATATTTT.

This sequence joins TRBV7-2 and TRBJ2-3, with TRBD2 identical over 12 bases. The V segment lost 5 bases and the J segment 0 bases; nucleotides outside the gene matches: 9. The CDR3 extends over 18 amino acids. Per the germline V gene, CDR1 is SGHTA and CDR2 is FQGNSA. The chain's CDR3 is CASSLTGLAGRSTDTQYF. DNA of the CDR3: TGTGCCAGCAGCCTTACCGGACTAGCGGGACGCAGCACAGATACGCAGTATTTT.

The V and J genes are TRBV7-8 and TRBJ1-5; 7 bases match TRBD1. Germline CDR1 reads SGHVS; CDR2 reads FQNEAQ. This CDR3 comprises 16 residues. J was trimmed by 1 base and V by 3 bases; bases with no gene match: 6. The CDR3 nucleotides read TGTGCCAGCAGCTTCAACGACAGGGCAAGCAATCAGCCCCAGCATTTT. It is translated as CASSFNDRASNQPQHF. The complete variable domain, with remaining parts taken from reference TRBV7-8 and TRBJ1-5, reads GAGVSQSPRYKVAKRGQDVALRCDPISGHVSLFWYQQALGQGPEFLTYFQNEAQLDKSGLPSDRFFAERPEGSVSTLKIQRTQQEDSAVYLCASSFNDRASNQPQHFGDGTRLSIL.

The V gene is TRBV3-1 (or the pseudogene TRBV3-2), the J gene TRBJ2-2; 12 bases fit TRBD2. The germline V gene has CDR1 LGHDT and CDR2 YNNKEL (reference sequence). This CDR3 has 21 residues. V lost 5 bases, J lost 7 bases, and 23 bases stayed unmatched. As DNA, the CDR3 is TGTGCCAGCAGCAAAAGAGAGGGGAGACTAGCGGGAGTGGGGTCGGTCGGGGAGCTGTTTTTT. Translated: CASSKREGRLAGVGSVGELFF.

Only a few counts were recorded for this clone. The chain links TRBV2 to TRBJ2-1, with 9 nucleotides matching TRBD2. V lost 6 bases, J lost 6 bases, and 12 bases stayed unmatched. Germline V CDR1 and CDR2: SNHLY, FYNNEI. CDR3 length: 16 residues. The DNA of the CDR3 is TGTGCCAGCAGCGCCACCCCGCGGGGGGGACCCAATGAGCAGTTCTTC. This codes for CASSATPRGGPNEQFF.

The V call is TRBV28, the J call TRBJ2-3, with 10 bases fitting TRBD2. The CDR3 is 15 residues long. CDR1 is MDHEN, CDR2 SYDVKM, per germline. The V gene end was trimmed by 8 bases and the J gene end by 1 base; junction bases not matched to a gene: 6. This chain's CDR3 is CASQPGLAGTDTQYF. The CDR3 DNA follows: TGTGCCAGCCAACCAGGACTAGCGGGCACAGATACGCAGTATTTT.

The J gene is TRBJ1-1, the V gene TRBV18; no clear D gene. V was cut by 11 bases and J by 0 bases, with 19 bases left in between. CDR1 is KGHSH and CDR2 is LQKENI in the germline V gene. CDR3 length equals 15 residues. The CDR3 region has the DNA TGTGCCGCCAATGCCCTCCAAGGAGTGAACACTGAAGCTTTCTTT. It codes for CAANALQGVNTEAFF.

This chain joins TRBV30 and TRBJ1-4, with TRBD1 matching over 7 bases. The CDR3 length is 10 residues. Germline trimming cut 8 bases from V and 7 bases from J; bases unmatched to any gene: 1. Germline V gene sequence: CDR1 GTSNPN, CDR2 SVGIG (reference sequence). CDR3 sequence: CAGQAEKLFF. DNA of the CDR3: TGTGCCGGACAGGCTGAAAAACTGTTTTTT.

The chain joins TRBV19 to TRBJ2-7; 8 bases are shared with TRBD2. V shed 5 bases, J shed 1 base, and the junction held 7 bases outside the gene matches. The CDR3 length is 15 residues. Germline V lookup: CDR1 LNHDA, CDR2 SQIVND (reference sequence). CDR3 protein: CASSPGPGGSYEQYF. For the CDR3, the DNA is TGTGCCAGTAGTCCGGGGCCGGGGGGGTCCTACGAGCAGTACTTC. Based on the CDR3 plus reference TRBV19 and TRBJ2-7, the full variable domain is DGGITQSPKYLFRKEGQNVTLSCEQNLNHDAMYWYRQDPGQGLRLIYYSQIVNDFQKGDIAEGYSVSREKKESFPLTVTSAQKNPTAFYLCASSPGPGGSYEQYFGPGTRLTVT.

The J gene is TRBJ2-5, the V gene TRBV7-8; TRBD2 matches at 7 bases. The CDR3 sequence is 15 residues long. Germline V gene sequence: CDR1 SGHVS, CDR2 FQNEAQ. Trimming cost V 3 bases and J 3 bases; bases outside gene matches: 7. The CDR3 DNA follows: TGTGCCAGCAGCTTTCCTCCGGGGGGAGAAGAGACCCAGTACTTC. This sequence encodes CASSFPPGGEETQYF.

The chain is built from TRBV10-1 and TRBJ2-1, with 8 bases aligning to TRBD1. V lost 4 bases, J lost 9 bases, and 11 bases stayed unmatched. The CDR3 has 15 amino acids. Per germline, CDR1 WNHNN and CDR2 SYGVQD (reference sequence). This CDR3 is CASSVSGTGVSEQFF. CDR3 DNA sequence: TGCGCCAGCAGTGTTTCCGGGACAGGCGTCAGTGAGCAGTTCTTC.

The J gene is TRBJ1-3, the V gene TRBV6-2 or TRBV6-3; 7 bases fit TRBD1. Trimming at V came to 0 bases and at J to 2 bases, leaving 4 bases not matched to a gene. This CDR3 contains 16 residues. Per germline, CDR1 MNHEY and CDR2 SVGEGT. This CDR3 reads CASSYSIQGAGNTIYF. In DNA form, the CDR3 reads TGTGCCAGCAGTTACTCGATCCAGGGGGCTGGAAACACCATATATTTT.

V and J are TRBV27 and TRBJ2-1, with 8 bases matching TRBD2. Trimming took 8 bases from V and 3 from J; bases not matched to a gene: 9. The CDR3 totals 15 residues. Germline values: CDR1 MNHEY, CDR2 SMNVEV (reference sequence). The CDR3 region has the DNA TGTGCCAGCTCCAAAACTAGCGGATACTACAATGAGCAGTTCTTC. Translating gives CASSKTSGYYNEQFF.

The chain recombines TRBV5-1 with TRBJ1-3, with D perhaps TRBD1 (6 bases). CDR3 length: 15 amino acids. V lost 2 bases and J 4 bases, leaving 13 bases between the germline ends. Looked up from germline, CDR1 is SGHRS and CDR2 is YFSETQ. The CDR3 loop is CASSFTGNSGNTIYF. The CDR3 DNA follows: TGCGCCAGCAGCTTTACAGGGAATTCAGGAAACACCATATATTTT.

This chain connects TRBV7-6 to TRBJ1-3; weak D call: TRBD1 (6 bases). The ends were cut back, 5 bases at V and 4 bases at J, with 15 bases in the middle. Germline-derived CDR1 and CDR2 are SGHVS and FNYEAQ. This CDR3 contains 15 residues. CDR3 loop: CASSPQGLGGNTIYF. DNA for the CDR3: TGTGCCAGCAGCCCACAGGGACTAGGGGGAAACACCATATATTTT.

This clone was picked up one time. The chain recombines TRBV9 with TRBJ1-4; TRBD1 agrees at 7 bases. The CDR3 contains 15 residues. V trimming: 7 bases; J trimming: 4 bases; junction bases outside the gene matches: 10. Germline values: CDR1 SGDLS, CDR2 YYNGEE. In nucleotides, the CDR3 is TGTGCCAGCGGTGAACAGGGGACTTTTAATGAAAAACTGTTTTTT. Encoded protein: CASGEQGTFNEKLFF. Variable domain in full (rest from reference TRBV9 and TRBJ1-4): DSGVTQTPKHLITATGQRVTLRCSPRSGDLSVYWYQQSLDQGLQFLIQYYNGEERAKGNILERFSAQQFPDLHSELNLSSLELGDSALYFCASGEQGTFNEKLFFGSGTQLSVL.

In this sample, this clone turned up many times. The CDR3 spells CASSQGLAFSYNEQFF. The DNA of the CDR3 is TGCGCCAGCAGCCAAGGACTAGCCTTCTCCTACAATGAGCAGTTCTTC. The J gene is TRBJ2-1, the V gene TRBV4-1; 7 bases map to TRBD2. There are 16 residues in the CDR3. The germline V gene has CDR1 MGHRA and CDR2 YSYEKL. V shed 1 base and J 0 bases; nucleotides not matched to a gene: 3.